The 18 T cell receptor beta chains in this list originate from one sample, sequenced in a study of Graves' ophthalmopathy and Graves' hyperthyroidism. Amplification of TCR beta CDR3 regions used RNA transcripts. HTBI primers were employed in first-round RT-PCR, then a second-round multiplex PCR followed. TCRdb redid the calling of the multiplex PCR reads with MiXCR, one entry per CDR3 protein. The data contain approximately 700,000 distinct CDR3 sequences, approximately 39% of them singletons. Sequencing was carried out using peripheral blood. These receptors were collected from an adult man with Graves' ophthalmopathy.

This sequence joins TRBV29-1 and TRBJ1-4; 9 bases fit TRBD1. CDR3 length: 12 amino acids. The germline gives CDR1 SQVTM, CDR2 ANQGSEA. V trimming: 4 bases; J trimming: 12 bases; junction bases outside the gene matches: 6. This CDR3 is CSVGTGEAELFF. In nucleotides, the CDR3 is TGCAGCGTTGGGACAGGGGAAGCAGAACTGTTTTTT.

To note about this clonotype: This may arise from a read error, as a much more abundant clone is one base away. The genes are TRBV7-3 and TRBJ1-2; unclear D gene. The germline V gene has CDR1 SGHTA and CDR2 FQGTGA. Trimming shortened V by 5 bases and J by 0 bases, and 7 bases separated the two germline ends. This CDR3 has 13 amino acids. The CDR3 DNA is TGTGCCAGCAGCCCCCCGCCTAACTATGGCTACACCTTC. Encoded protein: CASSPPPNYGYTF.

V and J are TRBV2 and TRBJ2-7; 7 bases map to TRBD1. The trim removed 6 bases at V and 6 bases at J, leaving 5 bases unmatched. Germline CDR1 reads SNHLY; CDR2 reads FYNNEI. This CDR3 contains 12 residues. CDR3 sequence: CASSSKGAEQYF. CDR3 in DNA: TGTGCCAGCAGCTCGAAGGGGGCCGAGCAGTACTTC.

This clonotype showed up many times. V is TRBV7-2 and J is TRBJ2-7, with D perhaps being TRBD1 or TRBD2 (5 bases each). The CDR3 sequence is 17 residues long. V gave up 5 bases and J gave up 6 bases, with 26 bases separating them. CDR1 and CDR2 (germline): SGHTA, FQGNSA. CDR3 region: CASSQRGAGLIPGEQYF. DNA for the CDR3: TGTGCCAGCAGCCAGAGGGGCGCAGGCCTAATTCCGGGCGAGCAGTACTTC.

Remarks on this clonotype: The DNA is left out, because the CDR3 cannot be placed on it with certainty; the CDR3 is given as TCRdb lists it. The chain has TRBV28 and TRBJ1-4. The CDR3 is 16 residues long, ends included. Germline V gene data show CDR1 as MDHEN and CDR2 as SYDVKM. The CDR3 loop reads CASSSSEGSINEKLFF.

J is TRBJ2-7 and V is TRBV12-3 or TRBV12-4; TRBD2 matches 11 bases. V gave up 1 base and J gave up 5 bases; unmatched junction bases: 7. CDR3 size: 16 residues. DNA for the CDR3: TGTGCCAGCAGTTTAGTTTCTAGCGGGGGGTCCAACGAGCAGTACTTC. Protein: CASSLVSSGGSNEQYF.

This rearrangement joins TRBV6-5 to TRBJ2-3; 10 bases line up with TRBD1. Losses at the gene ends were 5 bases for V and 10 bases for J; bases not matched to a gene: 3. The CDR3 length is 12 residues. Per germline, CDR1 MNHEY and CDR2 SVGAGI. CDR3 sequence (DNA): TGTGCCAGCAGTCGGGACAGGGGTGCGCAGTATTTT. It codes for CASSRDRGAQYF.

This clonotype was seen many times. This chain uses TRBV5-1 with TRBJ1-2, with D maybe TRBD1 (5 bases). CDR1 is SGHRS and CDR2 is YFSETQ in the germline V gene. This CDR3 has 15 residues. V dropped 4 bases and J dropped 3 bases, with 16 bases sitting between them. CDR3 nucleotide sequence: TGCGCCAGCAGCCCTGGGACCACCTTTTACTATGGCTACACCTTC. Protein: CASSPGTTFYYGYTF.

This clonotype showed up many times. The chain employs TRBV12-3 or TRBV12-4 and TRBJ2-5; D might be TRBD1 (7 bases). Trimming pared 7 bases from V and 2 bases from J, leaving 17 bases between. The CDR3 contains 15 residues. CDR3 DNA: TGTGCCAGCACCCTCTCGACAGGGAGGCAAGAGACCCAGTACTTC. Its translation is CASTLSTGRQETQYF.

In its sample, this clonotype was seen many times. V is TRBV9 and J is TRBJ2-7; D is possibly TRBD1 (5 bases). The CDR3 contains 15 residues. The V end lost 0 bases, the J end lost 0 bases, and 10 bases lay between the germline ends. Germline CDR1 SGDLS, CDR2 YYNGEE. Here the CDR3 DNA reads TGTGCCAGCAGCGTAGGGGCAGACAGCTCCTACGAGCAGTACTTC. It translates to CASSVGADSSYEQYF.

The chain uses TRBV11-2 and TRBJ2-7; perhaps TRBD2 as D (5 bases). V was shortened by 0 bases and J by 4 bases, with 10 bases between the two germline ends. The CDR3 extends over 14 amino acids. Germline V lookup: CDR1 SGHAT, CDR2 FQNNGV. The chain's CDR3 is CASSLERGIYEQYF. The CDR3 DNA reads TGTGCCAGCAGCTTAGAACGGGGAATTTACGAGCAGTACTTC.

In its sample, this clonotype was seen a few times. The genes are TRBV12-3 or TRBV12-4 and TRBJ1-5; D unresolved. The V and J ends lost 5 bases and 2 bases respectively, with 13 bases between them. The CDR3 has 15 residues. The CDR3 coding sequence is TGTGCCAGCAGTGCGGAAGGCTATGGCAATCAGCCCCAGCATTTT. Its translation is CASSAEGYGNQPQHF.

This clonotype was counted at least ten times. The V and J genes are TRBV7-2 and TRBJ2-7, with a tentative D call TRBD1 (7 bases). V shed 3 bases and J shed 3 bases, with 12 bases lying between them. The CDR3 is 14 residues long. Germline V gene data show CDR1 as SGHTA and CDR2 as FQGNSA. Here the CDR3 reads CASSLQGGGYEQYF. CDR3 coding DNA: TGTGCCAGCAGCTTGCAGGGGGGAGGCTACGAGCAGTACTTC.

This clonotype turned up a few times. This sequence joins TRBV4-3 and TRBJ1-2; maybe TRBD1 (6 bases). The length of the CDR3 is 15 residues. The germline CDR1 and CDR2 sequences are LGHNA and YSLEER. Trimming removed 2 bases from V and 1 base from J, with 11 bases in between. The CDR3 nucleotides read TGCGCCAGCAGCCAACTCGGACAGCTTAACTATGGCTACACCTTC. This sequence encodes CASSQLGQLNYGYTF.

This clonotype was found many times. The chain employs TRBV5-1 and TRBJ2-7; D may correspond to TRBD1 or TRBD2 (5 bases each). The CDR3 loop spans 14 amino acids. Germline values: CDR1 SGHRS, CDR2 YFSETQ. Trimming removed 6 bases at V and 6 bases at J, with 19 bases between. The CDR3 reads CASTTGTGTVEQYF. The CDR3 nucleotides read TGCGCCAGCACCACCGGGACGGGTACTGTCGAGCAGTACTTC.

The V gene is TRBV15, the J gene TRBJ1-2; D gene unclear. CDR3 size: 13 residues. V was trimmed by 3 bases and J by 12 bases, leaving 17 bases between them. Per germline, CDR1 LNHNV and CDR2 YYDKDF (reference sequence). The CDR3 sequence: CATSSQRISGNTF. The CDR3 DNA sequence: TGTGCCACCAGCAGTCAAAGGATCTCTGGAAACACCTTC.

This clonotype was seen only once. At one end, the junction sequence differs from germline, possibly due to a read error. The chain uses TRBV10-3 and TRBJ1-4, with D tentatively TRBD1 (5 bases). CDR3 length: 14 amino acids. Germline CDR1 reads ENHRY; CDR2 reads SYGVKD. The CDR3 bases are TGTGCCAGCAGTCCCCGGGGGGGGAATGAAAAACTGTTTTTT. Its protein product is CASSPRGGNEKLFF.

For this clonotype: A much larger clone lies one base from this, so it may be a read error. The chain couples TRBV19 to TRBJ1-1; TRBD1 aligns across 7 bases. The CDR3 runs 14 residues. Per germline, CDR1 LNHDA and CDR2 SQIVND (reference sequence). The CDR3 spells CASTLMTGNTEALF. CDR3 bases: TGTGCCAGTACCCTAATGACAGGGAACACTGAAGCTCTCTTT.